The 18 T cell receptor beta chains below come from one sample, sequenced in a study of T cell responses to AZD1222 COVID-19 vaccine (dated by TCRdb to 2020 to 2023). The library was made by the immunoSEQ multiplex PCR assay. Held by TCRdb, this immuneACCESS table contains in-frame sequences only and omits some clones. Under half of the omission traces to an unresolved V gene where checked; the cause of the rest is unknown. This sample holds fewer than 140,000 clones; almost 90% were observed only once. The ten largest clones take up 5% to 6% of the sample. Read against the paper, the sample's time point label means: baseline before first vaccination. Sequenced material: peripheral blood, taken on day 0 of AZD1222 vaccination. All receptors derive from an adult in good health.

This chain uses TRBV5-4 with TRBJ1-2; D is undetermined. The germline V gene has CDR1 SGHNT and CDR2 YYREEE (reference sequence). The CDR3 is made up of 15 amino acids. The V gene lost 2 bases and the J gene lost 7 bases, with 18 bases spanning the gap. In DNA, the CDR3 is TGTGCCAGCAGCTTAGGATCCTTGGCAGAAAGTGGCTACACCTTC. Translation: CASSLGSLAESGYTF.

The count of this clone is one. The V call is TRBV7-9, the J call TRBJ2-1; D is unclear. The CDR3 is made up of 12 amino acids. Germline values: CDR1 SEHNR, CDR2 FQNEAQ (reference sequence). With 4 bases removed from V and 9 bases from J, the gap between germline ends came to 10 bases. CDR3 amino acids: CASSSLGSEQFF. CDR3 nucleotides: TGTGCCAGCAGCTCGCTCGGTAGTGAGCAGTTCTTC.

CDR3 sequence: CASSFTEGDRMNTEAFF. The CDR3 nucleotides read TGTGCCAGCAGCTTTACCGAGGGTGACAGGATGAACACTGAAGCTTTCTTT. The chain recombines TRBV9 with TRBJ1-1, with a tentative D call TRBD1 (6 bases). In germline, CDR1 is SGDLS, CDR2 YYNGEE. The CDR3 is 17 residues long. V was shortened by 4 bases and J by 0 bases, with 19 bases between the two germline ends. The full variable domain, rest sourced from reference TRBV9 and TRBJ1-1, is DSGVTQTPKHLITATGQRVTLRCSPRSGDLSVYWYQQSLDQGLQFLIQYYNGEERAKGNILERFSAQQFPDLHSELNLSSLELGDSALYFCASSFTEGDRMNTEAFFGQGTRLTVV.

With respect to this clone: Other nucleotide sequences in the sample specify the same CDR3. This chain uses TRBV5-1 with TRBJ2-2; no clear D gene. The CDR3 covers 11 residues. CDR1 is SGHRS, CDR2 YFSETQ, per germline. V was shortened by 4 bases and J by 4 bases, with 2 bases between the two germline ends. This CDR3 is CASSATGELFF. The CDR3 DNA is TGCGCCAGCAGCGCCACCGGGGAGCTGTTTTTT.

The chain recombines TRBV4-1 with TRBJ2-7; possible D gene TRBD2, 5 bases. V was clipped by 1 base and J by 3 bases, with 13 bases between them. The CDR3 covers 15 residues. CDR1 MGHRA and CDR2 YSYEKL come from the germline V gene. Here the CDR3 DNA reads TGCGCCAGCAGCCAAGTACTAGTCGGGAACTACGAGCAGTACTTC. Protein: CASSQVLVGNYEQYF.

This rearrangement joins TRBV9 to TRBJ1-4; the D is unclear. The CDR3 consists of 14 residues. Looked up from germline, CDR1 is SGDLS and CDR2 is YYNGEE. V lost 6 bases to trimming and J lost 0 bases, with 9 bases between them. In DNA form, the CDR3 reads TGTGCCAGCACCCCCACCGCAACTAATGAAAAACTGTTTTTT. Translation gives CASTPTATNEKLFF.

This chain connects TRBV25-1 to TRBJ1-1; D unclear. The CDR3 has 14 amino acids. V gave up 4 bases and J gave up 0 bases, with 9 bases separating them. Germline loops: CDR1 MGHDK, CDR2 SYGVNS. This CDR3 reads CASSGRLMNTEAFF. For the CDR3, the DNA is TGTGCCAGCAGTGGCAGGTTGATGAACACTGAAGCTTTCTTT.

This clone was seen once. V and J are TRBV7-2 and TRBJ2-1, with TRBD1 matching over 7 bases. V dropped 5 bases and J dropped 2; count of bases not matched to a gene: 6. Germline V gene lookup returns CDR1 SGHTA and CDR2 FQGNSA. The CDR3 covers 15 residues. CDR3 sequence: CASSVGQLAYNEQFF. The CDR3, as DNA: TGTGCCAGCAGCGTGGGACAGCTCGCCTACAATGAGCAGTTCTTC.

The rearrangement joins TRBV7-6 to TRBJ1-1; 9 bases match TRBD1. Germline CDR1 is SGHVS and CDR2 is FNYEAQ. V was pared by 5 bases and J by 0 bases, with 4 bases of the junction left unmatched. The CDR3 has 15 residues. CDR3: CASSLGTGLNTEAFF. CDR3 in DNA: TGTGCCAGCAGCCTAGGGACAGGGCTGAACACTGAAGCTTTCTTT.

The rearrangement uses TRBV18 and TRBJ1-3; a possible D gene is TRBD1 (6 bases). Germline lookup yields CDR1 KGHSH and CDR2 LQKENI. The CDR3 runs to 15 residues. V was pared by 4 bases and J by 4 bases, with 14 bases between. The CDR3 nucleotides are TGTGCCAGCTCACAGACAGGCCCCGAAGGAAACACCATATATTTT. Protein: CASSQTGPEGNTIYF.

This clone appeared a single time. V usage is TRBV7-9 and J usage is TRBJ1-1; TRBD1 is a possible D gene (6 bases). CDR3 length: 17 residues. V was shortened by 2 bases and J by 2 bases, with 18 bases between the two germline ends. Germline-derived CDR1 and CDR2 are SEHNR and FQNEAQ (reference sequence). The CDR3 bases are TGTGCCAGCAGCTTACCCGTATTGTGGACAGTTAACACTGAAGCTTTCTTT. It translates to CASSLPVLWTVNTEAFF.

The gene calls are TRBV28 and TRBJ1-1; the match to TRBD1 covers 9 bases. The J segment lost 8 bases and the V segment lost 3 bases, leaving 13 bases of the junction unmatched. This CDR3 contains 16 residues. The germline V gene encodes CDR1 MDHEN and CDR2 SYDVKM. CDR3 residues: CASSFAGQGPPGEAFF. The CDR3 DNA reads TGTGCCAGCAGTTTTGCGGGACAGGGTCCCCCCGGCGAAGCTTTCTTT.

In this sample, this clone turned up once. In DNA form, the CDR3 reads TGTGCCAGCAGCTTATCAGGGCAGAATGAGCAGTTCTTC. It specifies CASSLSGQNEQFF. V is TRBV5-4 and J is TRBJ2-1, with D possibly matching TRBD1 (5 bases). With 2 bases removed from V and 7 bases from J, the gap between germline ends came to 10 bases. The CDR3 is made up of 13 amino acids. The V gene's germline CDR1 is SGHNT and CDR2 YYREEE (reference sequence). The variable domain in full, with the rest retrieved from reference TRBV5-4 and TRBJ2-1, is ETGVTQSPTHLIKTRGQQVTLRCSSQSGHNTVSWYQQALGQGPQFIFQYYREEENGRGNFPPRFSGLQFPNYSSELNVNALELDDSALYLCASSLSGQNEQFFGPGTRLTVL.

The chain has TRBV14 and TRBJ1-3; D remains ambiguous. This CDR3 comprises 12 residues. Germline V gene data show CDR1 as SGHDN and CDR2 as FVKESK. Trimming cost V 7 bases and J 0 bases, with 4 bases left between them. CDR3 loop: CASTVSGNTIYF. CDR3 in DNA: TGTGCCAGCACAGTCTCTGGAAACACCATATATTTT.

The chain combines TRBV7-6 with TRBJ2-7; 9 nucleotides agree with TRBD1. This CDR3 contains 15 residues. Germline CDR1 and CDR2: SGHVS and FNYEAQ. Trimming cost V 4 bases and J 0 bases; bases outside gene matches: 4. The chain's CDR3 is CASSSGTGTSYEQYF. CDR3 in DNA: TGTGCCAGCAGCTCCGGGACAGGGACCTCCTACGAGCAGTACTTC.

The gene calls are TRBV4-2 and TRBJ1-5; D might be TRBD1 (6 bases). The germline V gene has CDR1 LGHNA and CDR2 YNFKEQ. The CDR3 has 15 amino acids. V dropped 1 base and J dropped 6 bases, with 13 bases sitting between them. The CDR3 DNA reads as TGTGCCAGCAGCCAAGGTACAGGGCGAGGTCAGCCCCAGCATTTT. It specifies CASSQGTGRGQPQHF.

The rearrangement uses TRBV18 and TRBJ1-4, with D unresolved. Germline V CDR1 and CDR2: KGHSH, LQKENI. This CDR3 contains 14 residues. With 6 bases removed from V and 0 bases from J, the gap between germline ends came to 8 bases. The CDR3: CASSWAATNEKLFF. Here the CDR3 DNA reads TGTGCCAGCTCGTGGGCAGCAACTAATGAAAAACTGTTTTTT. Full variable domain (remainder filled in from reference TRBV18 and TRBJ1-4): NAGVMQNPRHLVRRRGQEARLRCSPMKGHSHVYWYRQLPEEGLKFMVYLQKENIIDESGMPKERFSAEFPKEGPSILRIQQVVRGDSAAYFCASSWAATNEKLFFGSGTQLSVL.

This chain joins TRBV3-1 (or the pseudogene TRBV3-2) and TRBJ2-1, with TRBD2 as a possible D gene (6 bases). Between the trimmed V and J ends, which lost 3 bases and 7 bases, there was a span of 13 bases. The germline CDR1 and CDR2 sequences are LGHDT and YNNKEL (reference sequence). The CDR3 has 14 amino acids. CDR3 in amino acids: CASSQGGRRNEQFF. In DNA form, the CDR3 reads TGTGCCAGCAGCCAGGGAGGTAGGAGGAATGAGCAGTTCTTC.